This T cell receptor (beta chain) was sequenced during a study of T cells after yellow fever vaccination (dated by TCRdb to the late 2010s). Background for the entire study: The SMART-Seq v4 Ultra Low Input RNA kit was used to prepare libraries from fractions with low cell numbers. To track T-cell clones before and after primary and booster YFV17D yellow fever vaccination, bulk TCR alpha and beta repertoires were sequenced longitudinally. Two healthy male donors made up the cohort, one aged 18 to 29 years and the other aged 30 to 40 years. Blood was collected at multiple timepoints before and after primary and secondary immunization, and bulk PBMC replicates and cell subsets were isolated. Broad study findings and their caveats: Only two donors were included in the study, so the extent to which the findings can be generalized is limited. A small share of clonotypes occurred in both CD4 and CD8 compartments, likely arising from convergent recombination. Compared with the primary T-cell response, the secondary T-cell response was faster but weaker, reaching its peak on day 5 rather than on day 15. Because abundant contaminating clonotypes from the bulk population could be contained in FACS-sorted repertoires, computational filtering was required. After the booster, most of the clones that had expanded following primary vaccination were detected again (about 95% of CD4 and roughly 90% of CD8), which suggests that memory was broadly maintained.

TCR cDNA was synthesized by 5'RACE template switching, through which a universal primer site and unique molecular identifiers were introduced. Priming of cDNA synthesis was performed from both the TCR alpha and TCR beta constant segments. Two PCR steps were used to amplify libraries, with sample barcodes and sequencing adapters being added in the second step. Sequencing of libraries was performed on Illumina HiSeq 2500 (2x100 bp) or NovaSeq (2x150 bp). The original methods were these. MIGEC was used to demultiplex reads and collapse the reads into UMI consensus sequences, and MiXCR was used for V(D)J alignment. Vaccine-responding clonotypes were defined with edgeR using replicate PBMC samples, requiring FDR below 0.01 and a log2 fold change above 5 up to day 15. Each bulk clonotype received a CD4 or CD8 identity based on whether the sequenced CD4 or CD8 repertoire contained that clonotype at higher abundance. TCRdb trimmed public reads at Q25 via fastp, called clones via MiXCR and kept in-frame beta chains. Each entry merges the rows of one CDR3 protein and shows their most common DNA and genes. Clone size and V and J calls follow TCRdb, not the original study. For this sample there are approximately 180,000 distinct CDR3 sequences; approximately 6.2% appear just once. Of the sample, just under 3% is held by the ten largest clones.

This clonotype was seen a handful of times. Its specific antigen is unknown. Base qualities are missing; no much larger clone stands one base away. The treatment or condition label corresponds to: live attenuated yellow fever vaccine strain. PBMCs were isolated from peripheral blood using a standard Ficoll-Paque protocol. Dynabeads CD4 and CD8 positive selection kits were used to isolate the CD4 and CD8 T-cell fractions. TriZol was used to extract RNA from bulk PBMCs, CD4 and CD8 fractions, and dextramer-positive and dextramer-negative fractions. The sequencing here drew on CD4+ T cells sorted from PBMCs, taken on the day of the first yellow fever vaccination. This receptor was identified in a man aged 18-30 years who received the YFV17D yellow fever vaccine.

In nucleotides, the sequence is TGTGCCACCAATTCTGGGGAGCTGTTTTTT. It is translated as CATNSGELFF. This sequence uses TRBV24-1 and TRBJ2-2, with no reliable assignment of the D segment. V was cut back by 8 bases and J by 8 bases, leaving a gap of 5 bases between them. The CDR1 and CDR2 encoded by the germline V gene are KGHDR and SFDVKD. The CDR3, cysteine through phenylalanine, is 10 amino acids long. The CDR3 DNA has 30 bases and is translated from base 1.